A selection of T cell receptor beta chains follows, all from one sample in a study of T cell responses to AZD1222 COVID-19 vaccine. Generated by immunoSEQ multiplex PCR, the TCRdb table keeps only in-frame clones and is missing some. The data contain 250,000 or so clones, approximately 95% of them seen just once; the ten biggest clones take up roughly 0.51%. Sequences were derived from peripheral blood, sampled on day 0 of AZD1222 vaccination. The receptors were sampled from an adult in good health. CDR3s include the opening cysteine and the closing phenylalanine or tryptophan. A D gene is named only where the DNA matches it firmly. Clone size is not always given. Where it is, it says once, few, many or a class for expanded clones.

DNA | CDR3 | V | length | J | D | size
TGTGCCAGCAGCTTTAGAGCGGGGGTGAACACCGGGGAGCTGTTTTTT | CASSFRAGVNTGELFF | TRBV7-7 | 16 | TRBJ2-2 | TRBD2 | .
TGTGCCAGCGAGCCGGGGGCTAGCAATCAGCCCCAGCATTTT | CASEPGASNQPQHF | TRBV6-5 | 14 | TRBJ1-5 | . | .
TGTGCCAGAAGCTTGAGTCAGCTCCTCTATAATTCACCCCTCCACTTT | CARSLSQLLYNSPLHF | TRBV5-3 | 16 | TRBJ1-6 | . | .
TGCGCCAGCAGCTTGGCTGGGACCTCTTTCTACGAGCAGTACTTC | CASSLAGTSFYEQYF | TRBV5-1 | 15 | TRBJ2-7 | . | once
TGTGCCACCTCACAGACCATGAACACTGAAGCTTTCTTT | CATSQTMNTEAFF | TRBV19 | 13 | TRBJ1-1 | . | .
TGTGCCAGCAGCTTAGGGGGGGGAGGTGAAAAACTGTTTTTT | CASSLGGGGEKLFF | TRBV7-8 | 14 | TRBJ1-4 | . | .
TGTGCCAGCAGTTATAATTTAGGGACAGATACGCAGTATTTT | CASSYNLGTDTQYF | TRBV6-5 | 14 | TRBJ2-3 | . | .
TGTGCCAGCAGCTTGGACCCGACATCTAACTATGGCTACACCTTC | CASSLDPTSNYGYTF | TRBV5-5 | 15 | TRBJ1-2 | . | few
TGTGCCAGCAGTTACCTTACACGGATGGGTGAGCAGTTCTTC | CASSYLTRMGEQFF | TRBV6-2/TRBV6-3 | 14 | TRBJ2-1 | . | few
TGCAGCGTTGCGACAGGGGCATGGTATGGCTACACCTTC | CSVATGAWYGYTF | TRBV29-1 | 13 | TRBJ1-2 | TRBD1 | .
TGTGCCAGTAGGGGAGTCAGGGGCACTGAAGCTTTCTTT | CASRGVRGTEAFF | TRBV19 | 13 | TRBJ1-1 | . | .
TGTGCCAGCAGCAAAACGTCGGAGACGAACACTGAAGCTTTCTTT | CASSKTSETNTEAFF | TRBV21-1 | 15 | TRBJ1-1 | . | .
TGTGCCAGCAGCCCTAAGAGAGTATACGAGCAGTACTTC | CASSPKRVYEQYF | TRBV13 | 13 | TRBJ2-7 | . | .
TGTGCCAGCAAGAGGGACGGCTCCTACGAGCAGTACTTC | CASKRDGSYEQYF | TRBV6-5 | 13 | TRBJ2-7 | . | .
TGTGCCAGCTCACCCCCCGGGACAGGGGTCCTCTACGAGCAGTACTTC | CASSPPGTGVLYEQYF | TRBV18 | 16 | TRBJ2-7 | TRBD1 | .
TGTGCCCCAAGGGAGGGGGACCCGAACACCGGGGAGCTGTTTTTT | CAPREGDPNTGELFF | TRBV30 | 15 | TRBJ2-2 | . | .
TGTGCCAGCAGTTTATTCGGGGGGAAAAATAGCAATCAGCCCCAGCATTTT | CASSLFGGKNSNQPQHF | TRBV28 | 17 | TRBJ1-5 | . | .
TGTGCCAGCAACCGCGGCGGGTCCACCGGGGAGCTGTTTTTT | CASNRGGSTGELFF | TRBV28 | 14 | TRBJ2-2 | . | .
TGTGCCAGCAGTATAGACTTCGGACAGGGACCAGACCAGTCTCTGCCCCAGCATTTT | CASSIDFGQGPDQSLPQHF | TRBV28 | 19 | TRBJ1-5 | TRBD1 | .
TGCGCCAGCAGGCGGACCGGGTTCCAGGGCCACGAGCAGTACTTC | CASRRTGFQGHEQYF | TRBV5-1 | 15 | TRBJ2-7 | . | .
TGTGCCAGCAGCTTACTCCAGGGCTACGAGCAGTACTTC | CASSLLQGYEQYF | TRBV11-2 | 13 | TRBJ2-7 | . | .
TGTGCCAGCGATCGAAGGGGGGAGGGGACCCAGTACTTC | CASDRRGEGTQYF | TRBV7-2 | 13 | TRBJ2-5 | . | .
TGTGCCAGCAGCCGCGGGGACACAGATACGCAGTATTTT | CASSRGDTDTQYF | TRBV6-5 | 13 | TRBJ2-3 | . | .
TGTGCCAGCAGTTTCTCCGGCAGGGGGACAGAGACCCAGTACTTC | CASSFSGRGTETQYF | TRBV28 | 15 | TRBJ2-5 | TRBD1 | .
TGTGCCAGCAGTGGAGTTTCACCCCTCCACTTT | CASSGVSPLHF | TRBV6-6 | 11 | TRBJ1-6 | . | .
TGTGCCAGCAGCTTTGGAGATCAGCCCCAGCATTTT | CASSFGDQPQHF | TRBV7-8 | 12 | TRBJ1-5 | . | .
TGTGCCAGCAGCTTAGGGTCGGACAGGGGGCTACTCAGCGGGGAGCTGTTTTTT | CASSLGSDRGLLSGELFF | TRBV11-3 | 18 | TRBJ2-2 | TRBD1 | .
TGTGCCAGCAGCCCGTGGGAGGGAGAGACCCAGTACTTC | CASSPWEGETQYF | TRBV7-2 | 13 | TRBJ2-5 | TRBD2 | .
TGCAGTGGGGACAGGCCTAATGGCTACACCTTC | CSGDRPNGYTF | TRBV20-1 | 11 | TRBJ1-2 | TRBD1 | .